The T cell receptor (beta chain) described here comes from a study of blood T cells in healthy people across ages. A sample-barcoded 5' primer and a J-beta primer mix were used in a second PCR of about 7 to 12 cycles. TCRdb processed the 5' RACE reads anew with MiXCR; each CDR3 protein has one entry. Of hundreds of thousands of distinct CDR3 sequences detected, 58% appear once; the ten largest clones hold roughly 22%. Trimming removed 4 bases from V and 4 bases from J, with 11 bases in between. The CDR3 is made up of 14 amino acids. In germline, CDR1 is LGHDT, CDR2 YNNKEL (reference sequence). V and J are TRBV3-1 and TRBJ2-4; D possibly corresponds to TRBD1 (7 bases). Sequencing used blood. The TCR was taken from a man younger than 45 in good health. The CDR3 DNA follows: TGTGCCAGCAGCCGCGGGACAGAGAAAAACATTCAGTACTTC. Amino acids: CASSRGTEKNIQYF.